Included here is one T cell receptor beta chain sequence, with context. Antigen specificity is unknown. Time point given: newly diagnosed GD, antithyroid drugs for less than 3 months. The TCR library was made from RNA extracted from PBMCs. Building of the TCR beta libraries involved iRepertoire HTBI primers and Arm-PCR of CDR3 regions. TCRdb passed the multiplex PCR reads through MiXCR, listing each CDR3 protein once. This table holds some 450,000 distinct CDR3 sequences, 16% found once. The entry originates in a study of regulatory T cells in long-lasting Graves disease. Study-wide points: It was peripheral blood alone, not thyroid tissue, that was studied. Less diverse TCR repertoires were seen in persistent Graves' patients than in newly diagnosed ones.

This CDR3 spans 14 amino acids. The V end was cut by 4 bases, the J end by 4 bases, with 13 bases between. Per germline, CDR1 SGHRS and CDR2 YFSETQ. This same sample was also taken into another study, of T cells in Graves' hyperthyroidism and ophthalmopathy. From that report: HTBI primers were the set used in a first-round RT-PCR of the TCR CDR3.

The specimen was peripheral blood mononuclear cells (PBMCs), collected at new diagnosis, from a patient treated with antithyroid drugs. The chain joins TRBV5-1 to TRBJ2-3; no clear D. The receptor comes from a woman aged 25 to 45 with Graves disease. The CDR3 here is CASSPVGVADTQYF. The CDR3 coding sequence is TGCGCCAGCAGCCCGGTGGGTGTAGCAGATACGCAGTATTTT.